Below, 9 T cell receptor beta chains from the same sample are listed, as sequenced in a study of blood T cell repertoires in COVID-19. The data were produced by immunoSEQ multiplex PCR, yet TCRdb's version contains in-frame clones alone and is incomplete. This table holds 31,000 or so clones, 89% found once. Specimen: peripheral blood. The receptors here all came from a man of 80 years or more with acute or convalescent COVID-19.

This clone was seen once. The gene calls are TRBV7-9 and TRBJ1-2; tentative D call: TRBD1 (6 bases). With 1 base removed from V and 8 bases from J, the gap between germline ends came to 8 bases. The germline gives CDR1 SEHNR, CDR2 FQNEAQ (reference sequence). This CDR3 has 12 amino acids. CDR3 region: CASSLGTVGYTF. The CDR3 DNA sequence: TGTGCCAGCAGCTTAGGGACAGTCGGCTACACCTTC.

Of note for this clone: This specimen includes other DNA sequences encoding the same CDR3. The chain is built from TRBV6-5 and TRBJ1-2; 10 nucleotides match TRBD1. The V gene end was trimmed by 0 bases and the J gene end by 5 bases; junction bases not matched to a gene: 6. This CDR3 is built from 16 residues. The V gene's germline CDR1 is MNHEY and CDR2 SVGAGI. The CDR3 protein is CASSYSRTGGGYGYTF. CDR3 nucleotides: TGTGCCAGCAGTTACTCGAGGACAGGGGGTGGATATGGCTACACCTTC.

This rearrangement joins TRBV19 to TRBJ2-4, with D possibly being TRBD1 (6 bases). CDR1 LNHDA and CDR2 SQIVND come from the germline V gene (reference sequence). Trimming left V 3 bases short and J 0 bases short, with 15 bases between. This CDR3 comprises 17 residues. The CDR3 coding sequence is TGTGCCAGTAGTATCCTACAGGGACCTCTAGCCAAAAACATTCAGTACTTC. The encoded protein is CASSILQGPLAKNIQYF.

On this clone itself: This CDR3 is also generated by other DNA sequences in the sample. The CDR3 loop is CASSQDPGNEQFF. CDR3 coding DNA: TGTGCCAGCAGCCAAGATCCGGGGAATGAGCAGTTCTTC. The V gene is TRBV3-1 (or the pseudogene TRBV3-2), the J gene TRBJ2-1; the D gene is possibly TRBD2 (5 bases). The CDR3 extends over 13 amino acids. Germline V CDR1 and CDR2: LGHDT, YNNKEL (reference sequence). Between the trimmed V and J ends, which lost 0 bases and 7 bases, there was a span of 7 bases.

The J gene is TRBJ2-5, the V gene TRBV7-8; 8 nucleotides line up with TRBD1. The germline gives CDR1 SGHVS, CDR2 FQNEAQ. V trimming: 3 bases; J trimming: 0 bases; junction bases outside the gene matches: 6. The CDR3 is 16 amino acids. The CDR3 reads CASSLRDRRYQETQYF. The DNA of the CDR3 is TGTGCCAGCAGCTTGCGGGACAGGAGGTACCAAGAGACCCAGTACTTC.

The chain recombines TRBV6-2 or TRBV6-3 with TRBJ2-3, with 11 bases that match TRBD2. J lost 1 base, V lost 2 bases, and 11 bases had no gene match. From germline, CDR1 is MNHEY and CDR2 SVGEGT. The CDR3 runs to 19 residues. The CDR3 coding sequence is TGTGCCAGCAGTTACGCCGTCTGGGGACTAGCGGAGCGCACAGATACGCAGTATTTT. Translation gives CASSYAVWGLAERTDTQYF.

The chain combines TRBV29-1 with TRBJ1-2, with TRBD1 as a possible D gene (5 bases). The V gene lost 6 bases and the J gene lost 0 bases, with 11 bases spanning the gap. The CDR3 has 13 amino acids. The V gene's germline CDR1 is SQVTM and CDR2 ANQGSEA. The CDR3 sequence is CSVGVGANYGYTF. CDR3 bases: TGCAGCGTAGGGGTTGGAGCTAACTATGGCTACACCTTC. The variable domain in full, with the rest retrieved from reference TRBV29-1 and TRBJ1-2, is SAVISQKPSRDICQRGTSLTIQCQVDSQVTMMFWYRQQPGQSLTLIATANQGSEATYESGFVIDKFPISRPNLTFSTLTVSNMSPEDSSIYLCSVGVGANYGYTFGSGTRLTVV.

The chain uses TRBV14 and TRBJ1-1; D call uncertain. The CDR3 has 15 amino acids. V shed 0 bases and J shed 2 bases, with 10 bases lying between them. Germline V gene data show CDR1 as SGHDN and CDR2 as FVKESK. The CDR3 protein is CASSQELRGNTEAFF. In DNA form, the CDR3 reads TGTGCCAGCAGCCAAGAGTTGCGGGGAAACACTGAAGCTTTCTTT.

CDR3 nucleotide sequence: TGTGCCAGCAGCACGCCGGGGAGCTCCTACGAGCAGTACTTC. It codes for CASSTPGSSYEQYF. The J gene is TRBJ2-7, the V gene TRBV28, with D possibly TRBD2 on 5 matching bases. The germline gives CDR1 MDHEN, CDR2 SYDVKM. CDR3 size: 14 residues. V dropped 6 bases and J dropped 0 bases, with 12 bases sitting between them.